One sample yielded the 6 T cell receptor beta chains listed below, sequenced in a study of shared clonotypes between healthy human individuals. Clones were sequenced by immunoSEQ multiplex PCR, and TCRdb holds only the in-frame ones, with some missing. This table has approximately 98,000 clones, 68% appearing once. Sequenced material: memory CD8+ T cells sorted from blood. Indicated subset: CD45RO+ cells pooled with CCR7-negative TemRA cells. These receptors were collected from a woman between 25 and 40 years old in good health.

The V gene is TRBV4-1, the J gene TRBJ1-2; D might be TRBD1 (5 bases). V lost 0 bases to trimming and J lost 6 bases, with 14 bases between them. The CDR3 has 15 amino acids. CDR1 is MGHRA, CDR2 YSYEKL, per germline. The CDR3 is CASSQDRGGRDGYTF. The CDR3, as DNA: TGCGCCAGCAGCCAAGATCGGGGCGGAAGGGATGGCTACACCTTC.

The V call is TRBV27, the J call TRBJ2-7, with D maybe TRBD2 (6 bases). Germline-derived CDR1 and CDR2 are MNHEY and SMNVEV (reference sequence). Trimming pared 0 bases from V and 0 bases from J, leaving 9 bases between. CDR3 length: 15 residues. The CDR3 sequence: CASSLSPRGSYEQYF. CDR3 DNA: TGTGCCAGCAGTTTATCTCCGCGGGGCTCCTACGAGCAGTACTTC.

This chain uses TRBV6-5 with TRBJ1-5; a possible D gene is TRBD1 (5 bases). Trimming pared 6 bases from V and 0 bases from J, leaving 12 bases between. This CDR3 spans 15 amino acids. Per germline, CDR1 MNHEY and CDR2 SVGAGI. CDR3 in amino acids: CASSKQEDSNQPQHF. In DNA, the CDR3 is TGTGCCAGCAGCAAACAGGAAGATAGCAATCAGCCCCAGCATTTT.

The chain is built from TRBV28 and TRBJ1-3; D unresolved. The CDR3 has 14 amino acids. The V end was cut by 4 bases, the J end by 9 bases, with 16 bases between. Germline CDR1 MDHEN, CDR2 SYDVKM. The chain's CDR3 is CASSWARAWSTIYF. In DNA, the CDR3 is TGTGCCAGCAGTTGGGCTCGGGCGTGGAGCACCATATATTTT.

This rearrangement joins TRBV25-1 to TRBJ2-5, with a weak D call TRBD2 (5 bases). There are 16 residues in the CDR3. Germline lookup yields CDR1 MGHDK and CDR2 SYGVNS. Trimming left V 7 bases short and J 1 base short, with 19 bases between. CDR3 protein: CASTGTRHQLQETQYF. The CDR3 nucleotides are TGTGCCAGCACGGGAACCCGACACCAACTCCAAGAGACCCAGTACTTC.

The rearrangement links TRBV27 to TRBJ2-5, with TRBD2 identical over 10 bases. Gene TRBJ2-7 matches the end of the DNA better, so the J call may be wrong. CDR1 and CDR2 from the germline V gene are MNHEY and SMNVEV (reference sequence). This CDR3 has 14 amino acids. CDR3 protein: CASSSLAGEYEQYF. Here the CDR3 DNA reads TGTGCCAGCAGTTCCCTAGCGGGAGAGTACGAGCAGTACTTC.